A single sample is the source of the 21 T cell receptor beta chains below, sequenced in a study of T cell responses to AZD1222 COVID-19 vaccine. The data were produced by immunoSEQ multiplex PCR, yet TCRdb's version contains in-frame clones alone and is incomplete. The data show 95,000 to 150,000 clones, about 89% seen once. The sequencing used peripheral blood, collected on day 0 of AZD1222 vaccination. Every receptor here comes from an adult in good health.

This sequence joins TRBV12-3 or TRBV12-4 and TRBJ2-5, with D tentatively TRBD2 (5 bases). Trimming pared 6 bases from V and 7 bases from J, leaving 12 bases between. This CDR3 is built from 12 residues. The CDR3 here is CASRPGGGTQYF. The CDR3 nucleotides read TGTGCCAGCAGACCAGGTGGAGGGACCCAGTACTTC.

The genes are TRBV27 and TRBJ1-3, with TRBD1 matching over 7 bases. The V gene end was trimmed by 4 bases and the J gene end by 4 bases; junction bases not matched to a gene: 4. Germline lookup yields CDR1 MNHEY and CDR2 SMNVEV (reference sequence). This CDR3 is built from 14 residues. The CDR3 DNA reads TGTGCCAGCAGTTCAACAGGGGCCGGAAACACCATATATTTT. Amino acid sequence: CASSSTGAGNTIYF.

V is TRBV2 and J is TRBJ1-1; D remains unclear. Trimming removed 5 bases at V and 3 bases at J, with 16 bases between. CDR3 length: 15 amino acids. Germline V gene sequence: CDR1 SNHLY, CDR2 FYNNEI. This CDR3 reads CASSHNGLTDTEAFF. The CDR3 DNA sequence: TGTGCCAGCAGTCACAACGGCCTAACGGACACTGAAGCTTTCTTT.

The chain has TRBV5-1 and TRBJ2-2; the D gene is possibly TRBD1 (6 bases). Trimming took 1 base from V and 5 from J, leaving 15 bases between them. CDR3 size: 16 residues. CDR1 and CDR2 from the germline V gene are SGHRS and YFSETQ. The CDR3 protein is CASSLQGLQGTGELFF. Written as DNA, the CDR3 is TGCGCCAGCAGCTTGCAGGGCTTACAGGGAACCGGGGAGCTGTTTTTT.

In DNA form, the CDR3 reads TGTGCCAGTAGTATGGTGAGAAACACTGAAGCTTTCTTT. It codes for CASSMVRNTEAFF. V usage is TRBV19 and J usage is TRBJ1-1; D not certain. Germline lookup yields CDR1 LNHDA and CDR2 SQIVND (reference sequence). This CDR3 has 13 residues. V gave up 3 bases and J gave up 2 bases, with 7 bases separating them. The full variable domain, with the rest looked up from reference TRBV19 and TRBJ1-1, is DGGITQSPKYLFRKEGQNVTLSCEQNLNHDAMYWYRQDPGQGLRLIYYSQIVNDFQKGDIAEGYSVSREKKESFPLTVTSAQKNPTAFYLCASSMVRNTEAFFGQGTRLTVV.

The chain carries TRBV7-8 and TRBJ1-5, with TRBD1 as a possible D gene (5 bases). This CDR3 is built from 16 residues. Germline V lookup: CDR1 SGHVS, CDR2 FQNEAQ. The germline V and J ends were trimmed by 0 bases and 4 bases, with 13 bases remaining between them. CDR3 residues: CASSLASREVNQPQHF. DNA of the CDR3: TGTGCCAGCAGCTTAGCGAGCAGGGAGGTAAATCAGCCCCAGCATTTT.

In its sample, this clone was seen a few times. The chain links TRBV7-9 to TRBJ1-2; D is ambiguous. Germline V gene lookup returns CDR1 SEHNR and CDR2 FQNEAQ (reference sequence). The CDR3 is 13 amino acids. V gave up 5 bases and J gave up 5 bases, with 12 bases separating them. CDR3 DNA: TGTGCCAGCAGCGCCCGGACTGAATATGGCTACACCTTC. As protein: CASSARTEYGYTF.

This clone appeared a single time. The rearrangement joins TRBV14 to TRBJ1-3, with TRBD1 as a possible D gene (6 bases). V lost 4 bases and J lost 0, with 13 bases in between. Germline V CDR1 and CDR2: SGHDN, FVKESK. CDR3 length: 16 residues. DNA for the CDR3: TGTGCCAGCAGCCCGAGACAGGCCACCTCTGGAAACACCATATATTTT. Its translation is CASSPRQATSGNTIYF.

The rearrangement joins TRBV7-2 to TRBJ2-2; 9 nucleotides match TRBD1. Germline V gives CDR1 SGHTA, CDR2 FQGNSA. CDR3 size: 15 residues. With V trimmed by 4 bases and J by 5 bases, 5 bases remained unmatched. CDR3 residues: CASSSGTGSTGELFF. In nucleotides, the CDR3 is TGTGCCAGCAGCTCCGGGACAGGGTCTACCGGGGAGCTGTTTTTT.

The rearrangement uses TRBV6-5 and TRBJ1-6; D is possibly TRBD1 (5 bases). CDR3 length equals 14 residues. V shed 3 bases and J shed 10 bases, with 13 bases lying between them. In germline, CDR1 is MNHEY, CDR2 SVGAGI. The CDR3 nucleotides are TGTGCCAGCAGTTATGGGGCAGGGCGGTCACCCCTCCACTTT. As protein: CASSYGAGRSPLHF.

This clone occurred a few times. V and J are TRBV6-6 and TRBJ1-3; D may be TRBD1 (5 bases). The V gene lost 6 bases and the J gene lost 0 bases, with 15 bases spanning the gap. The CDR3 sequence is 16 residues long. Germline V CDR1 and CDR2: MNHNY, SVGAGI (reference sequence). In nucleotides, the CDR3 is TGTGCCAGCAGCCTCCGGGGACTTAGCTCTGGAAACACCATATATTTT. Protein: CASSLRGLSSGNTIYF.

The genes are TRBV7-2 and TRBJ2-3, with D possibly being TRBD1 (6 bases). V was shortened by 0 bases and J by 0 bases, with 13 bases between the two germline ends. The CDR3 contains 17 residues. Germline V gives CDR1 SGHTA, CDR2 FQGNSA. CDR3 coding DNA: TGTGCCAGCAGCTTAGCCCCTTTGGGGGCTAGCACAGATACGCAGTATTTT. Translating it yields CASSLAPLGASTDTQYF.

This rearrangement joins TRBV10-3 to TRBJ1-2; 10 bases are shared with TRBD1. Germline CDR1 is ENHRY and CDR2 is SYGVKD. The trim removed 7 bases at V and 5 bases at J, leaving 13 bases unmatched. This CDR3 is 16 amino acids long. CDR3 loop: CAIKDSIGTGDYGYTF. The CDR3 region has the DNA TGTGCCATCAAGGACAGTATTGGGACAGGGGATTATGGCTACACCTTC.

The rearrangement joins TRBV5-5 to TRBJ2-1; D remains ambiguous. V was trimmed by 0 bases and J by 7 bases, leaving 8 bases between them. The germline V gene has CDR1 SGHKS and CDR2 YYEKEE (reference sequence). CDR3 length: 13 amino acids. The CDR3 sequence is CASSLALENEQFF. CDR3 coding DNA: TGTGCCAGCAGCTTGGCTCTTGAGAATGAGCAGTTCTTC.

The rearrangement uses TRBV3-1 (or the pseudogene TRBV3-2) and TRBJ2-2; TRBD2 aligns across 8 bases. Trimming cost V 1 base and J 13 bases; bases outside gene matches: 11. CDR3 length: 15 residues. Germline V gene data show CDR1 as LGHDT and CDR2 as YNNKEL (reference sequence). The chain's CDR3 is CASSQGPNGGARLFF. The CDR3 DNA sequence: TGTGCCAGCAGCCAAGGTCCCAACGGGGGGGCCAGGCTGTTTTTT.

The chain has TRBV27 and TRBJ1-2, with TRBD1 matching 7 bases. Looked up from germline, CDR1 is MNHEY and CDR2 is SMNVEV (reference sequence). The trim removed 5 bases at V and 5 bases at J, leaving 8 bases unmatched. The CDR3 runs 14 residues. The CDR3 DNA reads as TGTGCCAGCAGTCCACAGACAGGGCCATATGGCTACACCTTC. Encoded protein: CASSPQTGPYGYTF.

The chain joins TRBV5-1 to TRBJ2-2; 8 bases map to TRBD1. The CDR3 sequence is 14 residues long. The V segment lost 3 bases and the J segment 7 bases; nucleotides outside the gene matches: 5. The germline CDR1 and CDR2 sequences are SGHRS and YFSETQ. CDR3 DNA: TGCGCCAGCAGCTCGGGACAGGCAGACGGGGAGCTGTTTTTT. It codes for CASSSGQADGELFF.

The chain uses TRBV6-5 and TRBJ1-4; D remains unclear. The V end was cut by 6 bases, the J end by 8 bases, with 19 bases between. This CDR3 has 15 amino acids. Germline CDR1 is MNHEY and CDR2 is SVGAGI. The CDR3 DNA follows: TGTGCCAGCAGCTCCCGCCGGGCGGGTGGGGAAAAACTGTTTTTT. Residues: CASSSRRAGGEKLFF.

This sequence joins TRBV7-9 and TRBJ2-5, with D maybe TRBD2 (6 bases). The CDR3 contains 15 residues. Looked up from germline, CDR1 is SEHNR and CDR2 is FQNEAQ (reference sequence). Trimming took 1 base from V and 2 from J, leaving 11 bases between them. DNA for the CDR3: TGTGCCAGCAGCTTAGGGGGGACTTTACAAGAGACCCAGTACTTC. It specifies CASSLGGTLQETQYF.

This chain uses TRBV4-3 with TRBJ2-1; D not resolved. The CDR3 has 12 amino acids. Germline V gene sequence: CDR1 LGHNA, CDR2 YSLEER. Trimming pared 0 bases from V and 10 bases from J, leaving 7 bases between. CDR3 region: CASSQDRREQFF. The CDR3 DNA follows: TGCGCCAGCAGCCAAGATCGTCGGGAGCAGTTCTTC.

This CDR3 is CASSIQGAARGPQHF. CDR3 coding DNA: TGTGCCAGCAGTATCCAGGGGGCGGCCAGGGGGCCCCAGCATTTT. The rearrangement joins TRBV27 to TRBJ1-5; 8 positions agree with TRBD1. The germline V gene encodes CDR1 MNHEY and CDR2 SMNVEV (reference sequence). V was pared by 5 bases and J by 9 bases, with 12 bases of the junction left unmatched. This CDR3 has 15 amino acids.